This is a list of T cell receptor beta chains from one sample in a study of technical replicates of blood from a few donors. TCRdb's table, derived via immunoSEQ multiplex PCR, lists solely in-frame clones and lacks some. The sample has under 100,000 clones, about 97% seen once. Sequencing was done on a sample of T cells isolated from PBMCs. These receptors all come from a human donor in good health. Both conserved end residues are part of each CDR3. The D gene is left open where the match is weak. Clone size is shown for a subset of rows, as once, few, many or a class of expanded clone.

d_gene: TRBD1
j_gene: TRBJ2-1
v_gene: TRBV27
abundance: -
CDR3nt: TGTGCCAGCAGCCGCCGGGACAGACTTAATGAGCAGTTCTTC
CDR3aa: CASSRRDRLNEQFF

d_gene: TRBD1
j_gene: TRBJ1-2
v_gene: TRBV7-9
abundance: -
CDR3nt: TGTGCCAGCAGCCCCGGACAGGGCGACTACACCTTC
CDR3aa: CASSPGQGDYTF

d_gene: TRBD1
j_gene: TRBJ2-7
v_gene: TRBV6-5
abundance: once
CDR3nt: TGTGCCAGCAGTTACGAGACAGGGTACGAGCAGTACTTC
CDR3aa: CASSYETGYEQYF

d_gene: TRBD1
j_gene: TRBJ1-5
v_gene: TRBV12-5
abundance: -
CDR3nt: TGTGCTAGTGGTTTTAGTGGAGGGGGCCAGCCCCAGCATTTT
CDR3aa: CASGFSGGGQPQHF

d_gene: TRBD1
j_gene: TRBJ2-7
v_gene: TRBV6-5
abundance: -
CDR3nt: TGTGCCAGCAGTTACTCGATGGGGACAGGGTTCCACGAGCAGTACTTC
CDR3aa: CASSYSMGTGFHEQYF

d_gene: TRBD1
j_gene: TRBJ2-7
v_gene: TRBV29-1
abundance: -
CDR3nt: TGCAGCGTTGGAGGACAGGGGAACTACGAGCAGTACTTC
CDR3aa: CSVGGQGNYEQYF

d_gene: -
j_gene: TRBJ1-2
v_gene: TRBV28
abundance: once
CDR3nt: TGTGCCAGCAGTCCACCACCACAGATTCTTAACTATGGCTACACCTTC
CDR3aa: CASSPPPQILNYGYTF

d_gene: -
j_gene: TRBJ2-5
v_gene: TRBV4-2
abundance: -
CDR3nt: TGTGCCAGCAGTCTGACCCACGGGGAGACCCAGTACTTC
CDR3aa: CASSLTHGETQYF

d_gene: -
j_gene: TRBJ2-7
v_gene: TRBV28
abundance: -
CDR3nt: TGTGCCAGCAGTTCCTCAGGGATAGAGCAGTACTTC
CDR3aa: CASSSSGIEQYF

d_gene: -
j_gene: TRBJ2-7
v_gene: TRBV4-1
abundance: -
CDR3nt: TGCGCCAGCAGCCAAGATTGGGGGGCCTACGAGCAGTACTTC
CDR3aa: CASSQDWGAYEQYF

d_gene: TRBD2
j_gene: TRBJ2-7
v_gene: TRBV7-9
abundance: -
CDR3nt: TGTGCCAGCAGCTTAGAGCTGTGGGGGGGATTGGACTACGAGCAGTACTTC
CDR3aa: CASSLELWGGLDYEQYF

d_gene: -
j_gene: TRBJ1-2
v_gene: TRBV30
abundance: -
CDR3nt: TGTGCCTGGAGCCAAGGACAGAATGGCTACACCTTC
CDR3aa: CAWSQGQNGYTF

d_gene: TRBD2
j_gene: TRBJ2-2
v_gene: TRBV9
abundance: -
CDR3nt: TGTGCCAGCAGCGATGCGGGAGGACACCGGGAGCTGTTTTTT
CDR3aa: CASSDAGGHRELFF

d_gene: -
j_gene: TRBJ1-1
v_gene: TRBV5-4
abundance: -
CDR3nt: TGTGCCAGCAGCTTGGATTTACATTCTAACACTGAAGCTTTCTTT
CDR3aa: CASSLDLHSNTEAFF

d_gene: -
j_gene: TRBJ1-2
v_gene: TRBV29-1
abundance: -
CDR3nt: TGCAGCGTTGCCAGATCCTCGGGCTACACCTTC
CDR3aa: CSVARSSGYTF

d_gene: -
j_gene: TRBJ1-2
v_gene: TRBV5-5
abundance: -
CDR3nt: TGTGCCAGCAGCTTGAACATCGAAGTTTATGGCTACACCTTC
CDR3aa: CASSLNIEVYGYTF

d_gene: TRBD1
j_gene: TRBJ1-1
v_gene: TRBV6-6
abundance: once
CDR3nt: TGTGCCAGCAGCCGGACAGGAGAAATCACTGAAGCTTTCTTT
CDR3aa: CASSRTGEITEAFF

d_gene: -
j_gene: TRBJ1-1
v_gene: TRBV5-4
abundance: -
CDR3nt: TGTGCCAGCAGCTTGGACGTCTACGGGAGCACTGAAGCTTTCTTT
CDR3aa: CASSLDVYGSTEAFF

d_gene: -
j_gene: TRBJ2-1
v_gene: TRBV11-2
abundance: -
CDR3nt: TGTGCAGACAGGAATTCCTACAATGAGCAGTTCTTC
CDR3aa: CADRNSYNEQFF

d_gene: -
j_gene: TRBJ2-5
v_gene: TRBV9
abundance: -
CDR3nt: TGTGCCAGCAGCGTAAGGACAGCCCAAGAGACCCAGTACTTC
CDR3aa: CASSVRTAQETQYF

d_gene: TRBD1
j_gene: TRBJ1-2
v_gene: TRBV7-3
abundance: once
CDR3nt: TGTGCCAGCAGCCTAGGGTTGGGAGCGGGACAGGGCCCTAACTATGGCTACACCTTC
CDR3aa: CASSLGLGAGQGPNYGYTF

d_gene: TRBD2
j_gene: TRBJ2-3
v_gene: TRBV27
abundance: once
CDR3nt: TGTGCCAGCAGTTTAGATGTGACTAGCGGGAGGGCCAGGGATACGCAGTATTTT
CDR3aa: CASSLDVTSGRARDTQYF

d_gene: TRBD1
j_gene: TRBJ1-1
v_gene: TRBV2
abundance: -
CDR3nt: TGTGCCAGCAGCGATGAGAGGGGGCGTACTGAAGCTTTCTTT
CDR3aa: CASSDERGRTEAFF

d_gene: TRBD1
j_gene: TRBJ2-7
v_gene: TRBV29-1
abundance: -
CDR3nt: TGCAGCGCAGTCGGACAGGCTGCGGACGAGCAGTACTTC
CDR3aa: CSAVGQAADEQYF

d_gene: TRBD1
j_gene: TRBJ1-1
v_gene: TRBV5-1
abundance: -
CDR3nt: TGCGCCAGCAGCTATCAGGCAGGGGGCACTGAAGCTTTCTTT
CDR3aa: CASSYQAGGTEAFF

d_gene: TRBD2
j_gene: TRBJ2-7
v_gene: TRBV27
abundance: -
CDR3nt: TGTGCCAGCAGTTTAGGGGGGGTCTCCTACGAGCAGTACTTC
CDR3aa: CASSLGGVSYEQYF

d_gene: TRBD2
j_gene: TRBJ2-4
v_gene: TRBV9
abundance: -
CDR3nt: TGTGCCAGCAGCCCCCACAGCGGGAACCAAAACATTCAGTACTTC
CDR3aa: CASSPHSGNQNIQYF

d_gene: TRBD1
j_gene: TRBJ1-1
v_gene: TRBV19
abundance: -
CDR3nt: TGTGCCAGTAGTCCACCGGGACAGGGGAACACTGAAGCTTTCTTT
CDR3aa: CASSPPGQGNTEAFF

d_gene: -
j_gene: TRBJ2-1
v_gene: TRBV5-6
abundance: -
CDR3nt: TGTGCCAGCAGCCTCCAGGGTTTAGGGCAGTTCTTC
CDR3aa: CASSLQGLGQFF

d_gene: -
j_gene: TRBJ2-5
v_gene: TRBV7-8
abundance: -
CDR3nt: TGTGCCAGCAGCTTGCTGGGGGCCAGAGAGACCCAGTACTTC
CDR3aa: CASSLLGARETQYF

d_gene: -
j_gene: TRBJ1-5
v_gene: TRBV19
abundance: -
CDR3nt: TGTGCCAGTAGTATCGAACACTATAGCAATCAGCCCCAGCATTTT
CDR3aa: CASSIEHYSNQPQHF

d_gene: -
j_gene: TRBJ2-1
v_gene: TRBV29-1
abundance: -
CDR3nt: TGCAGCGTTGAAGAATCTAGACCTTACAATGAGCAGTTCTTC
CDR3aa: CSVEESRPYNEQFF

d_gene: TRBD2
j_gene: TRBJ2-7
v_gene: TRBV15
abundance: -
CDR3nt: TGTGCCACCAGCAGCCGACTAGCGGGAGGGCCCGAGACGTACGAGCAGTACTTC
CDR3aa: CATSSRLAGGPETYEQYF

d_gene: TRBD1
j_gene: TRBJ1-1
v_gene: TRBV29-1
abundance: -
CDR3nt: TGCAGCGTTACGACAGGGGAAACTGAAGCTTTCTTT
CDR3aa: CSVTTGETEAFF

d_gene: -
j_gene: TRBJ1-5
v_gene: TRBV2
abundance: -
CDR3nt: TGTGCCAGCAGCGACAGAGGCGATAGCAATCAGCCCCAGCATTTT
CDR3aa: CASSDRGDSNQPQHF

d_gene: TRBD1
j_gene: TRBJ2-7
v_gene: TRBV6-6
abundance: -
CDR3nt: TGTGCCAGCAGTTCCGTTGAGGGGGCGTTGTACTTC
CDR3aa: CASSSVEGALYF

d_gene: TRBD1
j_gene: TRBJ1-2
v_gene: TRBV5-1
abundance: -
CDR3nt: TGCGCCAGCAGCTTCGGACAGGGGAACTATGGCTACACCTTC
CDR3aa: CASSFGQGNYGYTF

d_gene: -
j_gene: TRBJ2-7
v_gene: TRBV27
abundance: -
CDR3nt: TGTGCCAGCAGTTTTCTCCGGACAGTCGGGCACGAGCAGTACTTC
CDR3aa: CASSFLRTVGHEQYF

d_gene: -
j_gene: TRBJ1-2
v_gene: TRBV21-1
abundance: -
CDR3nt: TGTGCCAGCAGCTTAGCCGGTGGCCGATTGAATTATGGCTACACCTTC
CDR3aa: CASSLAGGRLNYGYTF

d_gene: TRBD2
j_gene: TRBJ2-3
v_gene: TRBV28
abundance: -
CDR3nt: TGTGCCAGCCTGCCTACCGGACTAGCGGGCGGTTGGGGATTGGGTACGCAGTATTTT
CDR3aa: CASLPTGLAGGWGLGTQYF

d_gene: -
j_gene: TRBJ1-2
v_gene: TRBV29-1
abundance: -
CDR3nt: TGCAGCGCCGAAGCCCAGGGACAATCTGGCTACACCTTC
CDR3aa: CSAEAQGQSGYTF

d_gene: -
j_gene: TRBJ2-7
v_gene: TRBV9
abundance: -
CDR3nt: TGTGCCAGCAGCGTAGGAGATTCGGTAACCTACGAGCAGTACTTC
CDR3aa: CASSVGDSVTYEQYF

d_gene: -
j_gene: TRBJ1-1
v_gene: TRBV11-3
abundance: -
CDR3nt: TGTGCCAGCAGCTTAGGGTTAGATATCACTGAAGCTTTCTTT
CDR3aa: CASSLGLDITEAFF

d_gene: -
j_gene: TRBJ1-1
v_gene: TRBV5-1
abundance: -
CDR3nt: TGCGCCAGCAGCTTAGTGAGTTTGAACACTGAAGCTTTCTTT
CDR3aa: CASSLVSLNTEAFF

d_gene: -
j_gene: TRBJ2-2
v_gene: TRBV25-1
abundance: -
CDR3nt: TGTGCCAGCAGTGTGACAGAGTACACCGGGGAGCTGTTTTTT
CDR3aa: CASSVTEYTGELFF

d_gene: -
j_gene: TRBJ1-1
v_gene: TRBV10-3
abundance: -
CDR3nt: TGTGCCATCAATTCGGGGGAAGGTGAAGCTTTCTTT
CDR3aa: CAINSGEGEAFF

d_gene: TRBD2
j_gene: TRBJ2-1
v_gene: TRBV19
abundance: -
CDR3nt: TGTGCCAGTAGTATAGGTGGACTAGTGGGCAATGAGCAGTTCTTC
CDR3aa: CASSIGGLVGNEQFF

d_gene: -
j_gene: TRBJ2-7
v_gene: TRBV28
abundance: -
CDR3nt: TGTGCCAGCAGTTCTGGGACATCCCCTTTCGAGCAGTACTTC
CDR3aa: CASSSGTSPFEQYF

d_gene: TRBD1
j_gene: TRBJ2-7
v_gene: TRBV19
abundance: -
CDR3nt: TGTGCCAGTAGTATAAGACAGGGGGCATACGAGCAGTACTTC
CDR3aa: CASSIRQGAYEQYF